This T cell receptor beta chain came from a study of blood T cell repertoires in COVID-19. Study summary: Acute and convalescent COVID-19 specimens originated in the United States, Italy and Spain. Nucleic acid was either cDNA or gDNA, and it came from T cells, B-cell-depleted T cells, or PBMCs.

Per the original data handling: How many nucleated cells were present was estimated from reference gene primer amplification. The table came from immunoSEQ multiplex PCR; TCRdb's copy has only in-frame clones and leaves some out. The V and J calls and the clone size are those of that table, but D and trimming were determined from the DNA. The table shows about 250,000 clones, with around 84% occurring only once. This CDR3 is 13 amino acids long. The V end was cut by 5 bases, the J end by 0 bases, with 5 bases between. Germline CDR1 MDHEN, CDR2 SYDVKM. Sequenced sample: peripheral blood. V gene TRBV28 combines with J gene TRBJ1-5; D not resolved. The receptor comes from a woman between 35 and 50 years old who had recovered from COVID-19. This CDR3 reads CASSILSNQPQHF. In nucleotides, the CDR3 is TGTGCCAGCAGTATACTTAGCAATCAGCCCCAGCATTTT.